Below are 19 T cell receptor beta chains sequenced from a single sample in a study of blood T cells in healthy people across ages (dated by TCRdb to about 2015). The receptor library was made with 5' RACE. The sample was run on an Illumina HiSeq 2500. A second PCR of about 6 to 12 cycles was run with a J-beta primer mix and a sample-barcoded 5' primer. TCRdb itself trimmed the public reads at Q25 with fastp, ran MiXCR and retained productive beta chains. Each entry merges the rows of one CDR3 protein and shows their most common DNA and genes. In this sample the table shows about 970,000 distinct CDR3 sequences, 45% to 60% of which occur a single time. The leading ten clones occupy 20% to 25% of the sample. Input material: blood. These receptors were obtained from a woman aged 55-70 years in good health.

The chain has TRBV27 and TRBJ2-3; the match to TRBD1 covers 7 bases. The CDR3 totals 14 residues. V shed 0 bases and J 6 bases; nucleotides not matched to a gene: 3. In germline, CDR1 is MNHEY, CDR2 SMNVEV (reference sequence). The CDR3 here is CASSLSLQGDTQYF. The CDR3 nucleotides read TGTGCCAGCAGTTTATCGCTACAGGGGGATACGCAGTATTTT.

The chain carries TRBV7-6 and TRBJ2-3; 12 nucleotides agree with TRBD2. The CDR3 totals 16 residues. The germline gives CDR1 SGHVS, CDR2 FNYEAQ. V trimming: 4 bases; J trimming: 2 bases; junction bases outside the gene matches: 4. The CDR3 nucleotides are TGTGCCAGCAGCTCGCGGACTAGCGGGGACACAGATACGCAGTATTTT. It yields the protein CASSSRTSGDTDTQYF.

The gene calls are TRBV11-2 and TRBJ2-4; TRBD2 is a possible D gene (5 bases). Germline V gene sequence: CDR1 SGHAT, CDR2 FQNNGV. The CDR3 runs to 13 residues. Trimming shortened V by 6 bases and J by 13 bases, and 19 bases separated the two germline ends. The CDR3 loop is CASSPLIGSRQYF. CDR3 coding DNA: TGTGCCAGCAGTCCTTTAATAGGGAGCCGGCAGTACTTC.

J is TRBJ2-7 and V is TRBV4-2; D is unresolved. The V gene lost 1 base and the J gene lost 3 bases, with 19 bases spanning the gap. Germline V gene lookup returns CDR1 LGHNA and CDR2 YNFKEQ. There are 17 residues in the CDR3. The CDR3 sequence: CASSQVGWGYSDYEQYF. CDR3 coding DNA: TGTGCCAGCAGCCAAGTTGGGTGGGGATACTCTGACTACGAGCAGTACTTC.

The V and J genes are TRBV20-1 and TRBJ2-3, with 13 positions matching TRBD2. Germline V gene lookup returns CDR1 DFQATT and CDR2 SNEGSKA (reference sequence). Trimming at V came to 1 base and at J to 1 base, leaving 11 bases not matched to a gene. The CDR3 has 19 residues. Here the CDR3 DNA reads TGCAGTGCTAGAGGAGCAGGTTGGGGACTAGCGGGGCGCACAGATACGCAGTATTTT. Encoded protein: CSARGAGWGLAGRTDTQYF.

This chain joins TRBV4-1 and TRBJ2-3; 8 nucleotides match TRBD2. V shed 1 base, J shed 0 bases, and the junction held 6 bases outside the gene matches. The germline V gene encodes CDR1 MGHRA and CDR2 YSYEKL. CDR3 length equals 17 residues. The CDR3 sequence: CASSQGLRGGSTDTQYF. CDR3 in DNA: TGCGCCAGCAGCCAAGGGTTACGGGGGGGTAGCACAGATACGCAGTATTTT.

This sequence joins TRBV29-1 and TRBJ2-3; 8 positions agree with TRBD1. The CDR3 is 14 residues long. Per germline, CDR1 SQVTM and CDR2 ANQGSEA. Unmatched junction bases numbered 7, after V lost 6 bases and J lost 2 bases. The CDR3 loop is CSVVRGQITDTQYF. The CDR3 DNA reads TGCAGCGTCGTCAGGGGGCAGATCACAGATACGCAGTATTTT.

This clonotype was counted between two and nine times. The CDR3 nucleotides read TGTGCCACCAGAGAGGGACCAAGGTTTACCTACGAGCAGTACTTC. Its translation is CATREGPRFTYEQYF. The chain is built from TRBV6-6 and TRBJ2-7; D is possibly TRBD1 or TRBD2 (5 bases each). V shed 10 bases and J shed 2 bases, with 21 bases lying between them. This CDR3 has 15 amino acids. Per germline, CDR1 MNHNY and CDR2 SVGAGI (reference sequence).

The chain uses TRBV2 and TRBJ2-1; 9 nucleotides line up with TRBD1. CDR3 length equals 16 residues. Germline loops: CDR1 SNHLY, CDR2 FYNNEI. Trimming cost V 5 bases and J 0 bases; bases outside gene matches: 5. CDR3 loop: CASSKDRGSSYNEQFF. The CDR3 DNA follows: TGTGCCAGCAGTAAAGACAGGGGGAGCTCCTACAATGAGCAGTTCTTC.

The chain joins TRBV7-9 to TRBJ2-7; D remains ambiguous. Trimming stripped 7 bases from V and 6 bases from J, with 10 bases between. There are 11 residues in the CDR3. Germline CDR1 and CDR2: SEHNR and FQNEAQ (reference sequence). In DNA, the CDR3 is TGTGCCAGCACTGCCCTAAGCGAGCAGTACTTC. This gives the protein CASTALSEQYF.

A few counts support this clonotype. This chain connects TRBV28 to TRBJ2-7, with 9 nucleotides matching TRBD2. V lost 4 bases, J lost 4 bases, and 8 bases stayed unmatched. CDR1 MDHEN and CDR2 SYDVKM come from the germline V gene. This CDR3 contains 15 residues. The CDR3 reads CASSSTGLALYEQYF. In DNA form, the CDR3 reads TGTGCCAGCAGTTCAACAGGACTAGCGCTGTACGAGCAGTACTTC.

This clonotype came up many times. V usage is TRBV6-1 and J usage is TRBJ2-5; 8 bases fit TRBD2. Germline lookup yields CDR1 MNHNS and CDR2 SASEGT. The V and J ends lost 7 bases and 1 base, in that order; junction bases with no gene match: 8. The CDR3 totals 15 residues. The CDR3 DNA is TGTGCCAGCAACCACCCGGCGGGAGGCCAAGAGACCCAGTACTTC. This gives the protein CASNHPAGGQETQYF.

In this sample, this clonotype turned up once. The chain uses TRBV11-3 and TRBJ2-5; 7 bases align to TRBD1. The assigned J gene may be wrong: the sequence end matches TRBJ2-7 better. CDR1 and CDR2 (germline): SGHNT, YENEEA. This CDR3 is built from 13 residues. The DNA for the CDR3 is TGTGCCAGCAGCTCCCGAACAGGGGCCGAGCAGTACTTC. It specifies CASSSRTGAEQYF.

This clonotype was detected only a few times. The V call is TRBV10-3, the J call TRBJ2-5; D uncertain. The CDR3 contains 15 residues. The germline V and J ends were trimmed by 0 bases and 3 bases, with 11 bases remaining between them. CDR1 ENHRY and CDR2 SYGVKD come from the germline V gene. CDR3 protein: CAISESKATEETQYF. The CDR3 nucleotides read TGTGCCATCAGTGAGTCAAAGGCTACGGAAGAGACCCAGTACTTC.

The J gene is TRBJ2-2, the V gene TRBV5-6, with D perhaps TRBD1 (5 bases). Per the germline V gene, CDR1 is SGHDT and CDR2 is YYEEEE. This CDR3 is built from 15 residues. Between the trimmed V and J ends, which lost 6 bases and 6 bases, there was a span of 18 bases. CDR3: CASMPVGAGSGELFF. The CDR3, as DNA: TGTGCCAGCATGCCGGTTGGGGCAGGGTCCGGGGAGCTGTTTTTT.

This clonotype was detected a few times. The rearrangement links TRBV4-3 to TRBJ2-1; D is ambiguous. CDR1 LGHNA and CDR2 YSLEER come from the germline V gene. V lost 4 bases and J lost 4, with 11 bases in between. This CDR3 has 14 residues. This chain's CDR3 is CASSLYRGYNEQFF. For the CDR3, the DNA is TGCGCCAGCAGCCTGTATAGAGGTTACAATGAGCAGTTCTTC.

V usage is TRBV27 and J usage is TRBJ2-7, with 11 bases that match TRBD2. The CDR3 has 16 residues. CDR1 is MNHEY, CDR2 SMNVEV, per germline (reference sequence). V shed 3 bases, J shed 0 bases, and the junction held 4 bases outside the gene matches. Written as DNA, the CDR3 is TGTGCCAGCAGTTTCCTAGCGGGAGGATTCTCCTACGAGCAGTACTTC. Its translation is CASSFLAGGFSYEQYF.

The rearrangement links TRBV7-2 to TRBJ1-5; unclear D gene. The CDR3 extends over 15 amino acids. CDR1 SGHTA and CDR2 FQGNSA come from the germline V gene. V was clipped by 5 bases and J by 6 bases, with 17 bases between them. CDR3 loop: CASSAGTIGSQPQHF. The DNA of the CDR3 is TGTGCCAGCAGCGCCGGCACGATAGGGTCTCAGCCCCAGCATTTT.

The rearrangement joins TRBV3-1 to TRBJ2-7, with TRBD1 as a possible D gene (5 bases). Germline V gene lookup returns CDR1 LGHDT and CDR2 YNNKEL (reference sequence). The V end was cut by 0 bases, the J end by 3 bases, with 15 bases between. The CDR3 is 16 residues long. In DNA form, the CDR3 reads TGTGCCAGCAGCCAAGATGGAACAGGATGTGGCTACGAGCAGTACTTC. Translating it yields CASSQDGTGCGYEQYF.